Listed below are T cell receptor beta chains from one sample, sequenced in a study of blood T cells in healthy people across ages. TCRdb reprocessed the 5' RACE reads via MiXCR and lists one record per CDR3 protein. The data show about 2 million distinct CDR3 sequences, around 50% seen once. Material for sequencing was blood. The receptors come from a woman aged 40 to 50 in good health. CDR3s include the opening cysteine and the closing phenylalanine or tryptophan. Fields, in order: V gene, D gene, J gene, clone size, CDR3 length, CDR3 DNA, CDR3 protein. The D gene is left open where the match is weak. The listing skips clone size in some rows; elsewhere it reads once, few, many or a size class.

v_gene: TRBV7-2
d_gene: NA
j_gene: TRBJ2-5
abundance: NA
len: 14
CDR3nt: TGTGCCAGCAGCCGGAATCGTTACCAAGAGACCCAGTACTTC
CDR3aa: CASSRNRYQETQYF

v_gene: TRBV6-5
d_gene: NA
j_gene: TRBJ2-5
abundance: few
len: 15
CDR3nt: TGTGCCAGCAGTTACCCCTCTTCGGGCACGGAGACCCAGTACTTC
CDR3aa: CASSYPSSGTETQYF

v_gene: TRBV6-2/TRBV6-3
d_gene: TRBD1
j_gene: TRBJ1-2
abundance: NA
len: 14
CDR3nt: TGTGCCAGCAGACGGGGGACAGCGATCTATGGCTACACCTTC
CDR3aa: CASRRGTAIYGYTF

v_gene: TRBV20-1
d_gene: TRBD1
j_gene: TRBJ2-1
abundance: NA
len: 16
CDR3nt: TGCACTATCAGGGGTGGCGTGAGGACAGGCCACAATGAGCAGTTCTTC
CDR3aa: CTIRGGVRTGHNEQFF

v_gene: TRBV20-1
d_gene: TRBD1
j_gene: TRBJ2-1
abundance: NA
len: 13
CDR3nt: TGCAGTGCTAAGACAGGGGGCAACAATGAGCAGTTCTTC
CDR3aa: CSAKTGGNNEQFF

v_gene: TRBV12-3/TRBV12-4
d_gene: TRBD1
j_gene: TRBJ2-5
abundance: few
len: 16
CDR3nt: TGTGCCAGCGCCGGCCCCCCTGGGACAGAACAAGAGACCCAGTACTTC
CDR3aa: CASAGPPGTEQETQYF

v_gene: TRBV5-1
d_gene: NA
j_gene: TRBJ1-2
abundance: NA
len: 13
CDR3nt: TGCGCCAGCAGTTTAACATCTTACTATGGCTACACCTTC
CDR3aa: CASSLTSYYGYTF

v_gene: TRBV7-7
d_gene: NA
j_gene: TRBJ2-1
abundance: NA
len: 13
CDR3nt: TGTGCCATAACGGGGGACACCTACAATGAGCAGTTCTTC
CDR3aa: CAITGDTYNEQFF

v_gene: TRBV25-1
d_gene: NA
j_gene: TRBJ2-2
abundance: NA
len: 15
CDR3nt: TGTGCCAGCAGTGGTCGGGCCGGGAACACCGGGGAGCTGTTTTTT
CDR3aa: CASSGRAGNTGELFF

v_gene: TRBV27
d_gene: NA
j_gene: TRBJ2-3
abundance: NA
len: 12
CDR3nt: TGTGCCAGCAGGACTTTGGGGGCTACGCAGTATTTT
CDR3aa: CASRTLGATQYF

v_gene: TRBV7-2
d_gene: NA
j_gene: TRBJ2-5
abundance: many
len: 14
CDR3nt: TGTGCCAGCAGCTTCAGCGGGTACCAAGAGACCCAGTACTTC
CDR3aa: CASSFSGYQETQYF

v_gene: TRBV4-3
d_gene: TRBD2
j_gene: TRBJ2-3
abundance: NA
len: 17
CDR3nt: TGCGCCAGCAGCCAAGACTTCGGGGGGTCTAGCACAGATACGCAGTATTTT
CDR3aa: CASSQDFGGSSTDTQYF

v_gene: TRBV6-5
d_gene: TRBD1
j_gene: TRBJ2-7
abundance: NA
len: 14
CDR3nt: TGTGCCAGCAGCCGCGGTGGACAGGGCTACGAGCAGTACTTC
CDR3aa: CASSRGGQGYEQYF

v_gene: TRBV6-1
d_gene: TRBD2
j_gene: TRBJ2-4
abundance: NA
len: 15
CDR3nt: TGTGCCAGCAGTGAAGGGACTAGCGGGAGAAACATTCAGTACTTC
CDR3aa: CASSEGTSGRNIQYF

v_gene: TRBV7-2
d_gene: TRBD2
j_gene: TRBJ2-1
abundance: NA
len: 17
CDR3nt: TGTGCCAGCAGCTTAGCTAGCGGGGCCCCCCCCTACAATGAGCAGTTCTTC
CDR3aa: CASSLASGAPPYNEQFF

v_gene: TRBV4-2
d_gene: TRBD2
j_gene: TRBJ2-3
abundance: few
len: 18
CDR3nt: TGTGCCAGCAGCCAAGATCGGAATAGCGGGGGGGCCACAGATACGCAGTATTTT
CDR3aa: CASSQDRNSGGATDTQYF

v_gene: TRBV5-1
d_gene: TRBD2
j_gene: TRBJ2-3
abundance: NA
len: 17
CDR3nt: TGCGCCAGCAGCCTCCGGGACTACCCTCCTCGCACAGATACGCGGTATTTT
CDR3aa: CASSLRDYPPRTDTRYF

v_gene: TRBV13
d_gene: TRBD2
j_gene: TRBJ2-1
abundance: NA
len: 17
CDR3nt: TGTGCCAGCAGCATCCGGACTAGCGGGCGACCCTACAATGAGCAGTTCTTC
CDR3aa: CASSIRTSGRPYNEQFF

v_gene: TRBV12-3/TRBV12-4
d_gene: NA
j_gene: TRBJ1-2
abundance: NA
len: 14
CDR3nt: TGTGCCAGCAGTGTACAAGGGGCGGTCGGGGGCTACACCTTC
CDR3aa: CASSVQGAVGGYTF

v_gene: TRBV24-1
d_gene: TRBD2
j_gene: TRBJ2-5
abundance: NA
len: 17
CDR3nt: TGTGCCACCGCATCGTTACCGGGACTAGCGGGAGAAGAGACCCAGTACTTC
CDR3aa: CATASLPGLAGEETQYF